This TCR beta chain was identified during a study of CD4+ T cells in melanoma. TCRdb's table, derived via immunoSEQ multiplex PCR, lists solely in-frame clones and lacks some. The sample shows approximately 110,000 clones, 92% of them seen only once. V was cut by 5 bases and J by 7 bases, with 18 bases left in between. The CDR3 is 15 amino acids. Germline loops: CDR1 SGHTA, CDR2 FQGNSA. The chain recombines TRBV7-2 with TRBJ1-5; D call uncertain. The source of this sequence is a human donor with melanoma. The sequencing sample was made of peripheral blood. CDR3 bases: TGTGCCAGCAGCCCGGGGTACGGGTTAGGACAGCCCCAGCATTTT. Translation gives CASSPGYGLGQPQHF.